This is a list of T cell receptor beta chains from one sample in a study of control samples from healthy donors and cancer patients. Assay: immunoSEQ multiplex PCR; the TCRdb copy retains only in-frame clones and omits some. The table lists under 65,000 clones, about 87% of them singletons. The sample comprised PBMCs. These receptor sequences come from a woman aged 55 to 70 with lung cancer. CDR3s leave out the opening cysteine and the closing phenylalanine or tryptophan. Fields, in order: V gene, J gene, CDR3 protein.

TRBV7-9	TRBJ2-6	ASSLGVQGSSGANVLT
TRBV9	TRBJ2-7	ASSVDGQGASEQY
TRBV18	TRBJ2-7	ASSPPTGSLYEQY
TRBV5-1	TRBJ1-2	ASSHETGVGYT
TRBV9	TRBJ2-1	ASSEVLTGNEQF
TRBV30	TRBJ1-6	AWSRTGDRSPLH
TRBV5-1	TRBJ2-4	ASSARGGIILAKNIQY
TRBV6-4	TRBJ1-1	ASSDQPPDIQVNTEAF
TRBV6-5	TRBJ2-7	ASRDSGTESYEQY
TRBV6-5	TRBJ1-3	ASSQPASGNTIY
TRBV4-2	TRBJ1-5	ASSQERSPNQPQH
TRBV6-5	TRBJ1-3	ASSYSGLNSGNTIY
TRBV6-2/TRBV6-3	TRBJ2-3	ASSYSWGGTDTQY
TRBV6-5	TRBJ1-2	ASRNRGQGYGYT
TRBV7-9	TRBJ2-7	ASSTGQGREQY
TRBV9	TRBJ1-4	ASSVSAGTNEKLF
TRBV29-1	TRBJ2-7	SVEDPAQGVEYEQY
TRBV5-1	TRBJ1-5	ASSLGPLVGGNQPQH
TRBV5-1	TRBJ2-6	ASWDRAGANVLT
TRBV6-5	TRBJ1-1	ASIPPLGRLEAF
TRBV27	TRBJ2-2	ASSLSGTAGELF
TRBV3-1/TRBV3-2	TRBJ1-2	ASSHGPRGGYT
TRBV10-1	TRBJ1-4	ASSSEPRYGKLF
TRBV29-1	TRBJ1-2	SVLTGNNYGYT